The 32 T cell receptor beta chains listed next were all sequenced from one sample in a study of T cell changes during pregnancy in multiple sclerosis. Generated by immunoSEQ multiplex PCR, the TCRdb table keeps only in-frame clones and is missing some. The sample yields 50,000 to 65,000 clones, over 75% seen once. The sequenced sample was peripheral blood, obtained after pregnancy. The origin of the receptors is a female donor with multiple sclerosis, enrolled in a pregnancy study.

This chain links TRBV7-6 with TRBJ2-7; 8 bases map to TRBD1. The CDR3 has 14 amino acids. With V trimmed by 4 bases and J by 7 bases, 9 bases remained unmatched. Germline V gene lookup returns CDR1 SGHVS and CDR2 FNYEAQ. This CDR3 is CASSYRQGFGEQYF. For the CDR3, the DNA is TGTGCCAGCAGCTACCGACAGGGGTTTGGGGAGCAGTACTTC.

This chain links TRBV5-1 with TRBJ2-5, with 9 bases identical to TRBD1. The J segment lost 5 bases and the V segment lost 1 base, leaving 6 bases of the junction unmatched. There are 15 residues in the CDR3. From germline, CDR1 is SGHRS and CDR2 YFSETQ. CDR3: CASSLRDREVETQYF. The CDR3 nucleotides read TGCGCCAGCAGCTTGAGGGACAGGGAGGTGGAGACCCAGTACTTC. Using reference TRBV5-1 and TRBJ2-5 for the parts outside the CDR3, the full variable domain is KAGVTQTPRYLIKTRGQQVTLSCSPISGHRSVSWYQQTPGQGLQFLFEYFSETQRNKGNFPGRFSGRQFSNSRSEMNVSTLELGDSALYLCASSLRDREVETQYFGPGTRLLVL.

This clone has a single count. The chain uses TRBV7-9 and TRBJ2-5; 7 positions agree with TRBD1. The germline V gene has CDR1 SEHNR and CDR2 FQNEAQ (reference sequence). V lost 6 bases, J lost 2 bases, and 0 bases stayed unmatched. The CDR3 is 12 amino acids. For the CDR3, the DNA is TGTGCCAGCAGACAGGGGCAAGAGACCCAGTACTTC. Protein: CASRQGQETQYF. The variable domain in full, with the rest retrieved from reference TRBV7-9 and TRBJ2-5, is DTGVSQNPRHKITKRGQNVTFRCDPISEHNRLYWYRQTLGQGPEFLTYFQNEAQLEKSRLLSDRFSAERPKGSFSTLEIQRTEQGDSAMYLCASRQGQETQYFGPGTRLLVL.

A few counts support this clone. The rearrangement joins TRBV28 to TRBJ1-2, with D possibly TRBD1 on 6 matching bases. Germline V CDR1 and CDR2: MDHEN, SYDVKM. V was clipped by 8 bases and J by 4 bases, with 8 bases between them. This CDR3 spans 11 amino acids. The CDR3 nucleotides are TGTGCCAGCTACAGGGCCTATGGCTACACCTTC. It translates to CASYRAYGYTF.

This sequence joins TRBV7-2 and TRBJ2-2, with D tentatively TRBD1 (5 bases). CDR1 and CDR2 (germline): SGHTA, FQGNSA. Trimming cost V 5 bases and J 5 bases, with 9 bases left between them. CDR3 length equals 13 residues. The CDR3, as DNA: TGTGCCAGCAGCCGACCAGGGACCGGGGAGCTGTTTTTT. Amino acid sequence: CASSRPGTGELFF.

The chain links TRBV20-1 to TRBJ1-1; D may be TRBD1 (5 bases). The CDR3 extends over 11 amino acids. The V gene lost 5 bases and the J gene lost 5 bases, with 9 bases spanning the gap. Germline loops: CDR1 DFQATT, CDR2 SNEGSKA (reference sequence). The CDR3 DNA sequence: TGCAGTGCTGGGGCGGTTACTGAAGCTTTCTTT. The encoded protein is CSAGAVTEAFF.

The rearrangement uses TRBV28 and TRBJ2-1; D is perhaps TRBD1 (6 bases). The germline V and J ends were trimmed by 8 bases and 2 bases, with 16 bases remaining between them. Per the germline V gene, CDR1 is MDHEN and CDR2 is SYDVKM. This CDR3 spans 15 amino acids. CDR3 DNA: TGTGCCAGCTGGGGTACAGGGCACCCCTACAATGAGCAGTTCTTC. This translates into CASWGTGHPYNEQFF.

The chain is built from TRBV6-5 and TRBJ2-1; 12 positions agree with TRBD2. With 5 bases clipped from V and 3 bases from J, the junction kept 2 bases outside the gene matches. The CDR3 has 15 amino acids. Germline CDR1 MNHEY, CDR2 SVGAGI. The CDR3 nucleotides read TGTGCCAGCAGTCGGACTAGCGGGGACTACAATGAGCAGTTCTTC. Amino acid sequence: CASSRTSGDYNEQFF.

The J gene is TRBJ2-1, the V gene TRBV9; D is perhaps TRBD1 (5 bases). V shed 4 bases and J shed 0 bases, with 11 bases lying between them. CDR3 length: 15 residues. Germline V lookup: CDR1 SGDLS, CDR2 YYNGEE. CDR3 amino acids: CASSRTLSSYNEQFF. In DNA, the CDR3 is TGTGCCAGCAGCCGGACACTCAGCTCCTACAATGAGCAGTTCTTC.

As DNA, the CDR3 is TGTGCCAGCAGTTACCAAAGGCGGCTGGAGCAGTTCTTC. This sequence encodes CASSYQRRLEQFF. The V gene is TRBV6-5, the J gene TRBJ2-1; no reliable D call. This CDR3 contains 13 residues. Trimming cost V 2 bases and J 10 bases, with 12 bases left between them. CDR1 and CDR2 (germline): MNHEY, SVGAGI.

This chain links TRBV6-4 with TRBJ1-5, with D possibly TRBD1 on 6 matching bases. Germline-derived CDR1 and CDR2 are MRHNA and SNTAGT. The V end lost 7 bases, the J end lost 7 bases, and 14 bases lay between the germline ends. This CDR3 is built from 13 residues. In DNA form, the CDR3 reads TGTGCCAGCAAAGGCAGGGGTAGCCAGCCCCAGCATTTT. Protein: CASKGRGSQPQHF.

The rearrangement links TRBV12-2 to TRBJ1-1; the table calls TRBD1, which could not be checked here. TRBV12-2 represents a pseudogene. The CDR3 length is 15 residues. The CDR3 loop is CASRLERGWGTEAFF. The CDR3 DNA follows: TGTGCAAGTCGCTTAGAAAGGGGGTGGGGCACTGAAGCTTTCTTT.

This rearrangement joins TRBV5-1 to TRBJ2-5, with TRBD1 as a possible D gene (6 bases). The CDR3 is 14 amino acids. Germline loops: CDR1 SGHRS, CDR2 YFSETQ. The V and J ends lost 2 bases and 1 base respectively, with 9 bases between them. CDR3 nucleotide sequence: TGCGCCAGCAGCTTAACAGGGACCCAAGAGACCCAGTACTTC. Amino acid sequence: CASSLTGTQETQYF.

V is TRBV7-2 and J is TRBJ2-7, with TRBD2 matching over 7 bases. Germline V gene data show CDR1 as SGHTA and CDR2 as FQGNSA. The CDR3 sequence is 17 residues long. V trimming: 5 bases; J trimming: 0 bases; junction bases outside the gene matches: 13. The CDR3, as DNA: TGTGCCAGCAGCCTCGTCGGGACGGGGGGATTCTCCTACGAGCAGTACTTC. The encoded protein is CASSLVGTGGFSYEQYF.

The CDR3 loop is CACSTLGGGDTEAFF. The DNA of the CDR3 is TGTGCCTGCTCTACCCTAGGGGGTGGAGACACTGAAGCTTTCTTT. The genes are TRBV30 and TRBJ1-1; D possibly corresponds to TRBD1 (6 bases). V shed 6 bases and J shed 3 bases, with 20 bases lying between them. The CDR3 is 15 amino acids. The V gene's germline CDR1 is GTSNPN and CDR2 SVGIG (reference sequence).

The chain joins TRBV2 to TRBJ1-2, with TRBD1 matching 7 bases. This CDR3 region has 14 residues. Looked up from germline, CDR1 is SNHLY and CDR2 is FYNNEI. V lost 5 bases and J lost 1; bases outside the gene matches: 4. In DNA form, the CDR3 reads TGTGCCAGCAGTTACCGGGACAGTAACTATGGCTACACCTTC. It yields the protein CASSYRDSNYGYTF.

The chain joins TRBV4-2 to TRBJ2-2; 14 bases agree with TRBD2. CDR1 is LGHNA and CDR2 is YNFKEQ in the germline V gene. J lost 4 bases, V lost 3 bases, and 4 bases had no gene match. This CDR3 is built from 17 residues. CDR3 coding DNA: TGTGCCAGCAGCCAGTACGGACTAGCGGGGGGCACCGGGGAGCTGTTTTTT. The encoded protein is CASSQYGLAGGTGELFF.

The chain carries TRBV6-6 and TRBJ2-3, with a weak D call TRBD2 (5 bases). Trimming shortened V by 2 bases and J by 8 bases, and 11 bases separated the two germline ends. The CDR3 runs 13 residues. Germline-derived CDR1 and CDR2 are MNHNY and SVGAGI (reference sequence). The CDR3 sequence is CASSYGSDGTQYF. DNA for the CDR3: TGTGCCAGCAGTTACGGTAGCGACGGTACGCAGTATTTT.

The genes are TRBV7-6 and TRBJ2-2, with D possibly TRBD1 on 6 matching bases. Germline V gene lookup returns CDR1 SGHVS and CDR2 FNYEAQ. The CDR3 is 16 amino acids. Trimming took off 3 bases at V and 2 bases at J, with 13 bases between the two ends. CDR3 sequence (DNA): TGTGCCAGCAGCTTGCGTATACAGGGAAACACCGGGGAGCTGTTTTTT. Its protein is CASSLRIQGNTGELFF.

The genes are TRBV6-5 and TRBJ1-2; tentatively, D is TRBD1 (5 bases). CDR1 is MNHEY and CDR2 is SVGAGI in the germline V gene. V was trimmed by 6 bases and J by 6 bases, leaving 11 bases between them. This CDR3 comprises 12 residues. The CDR3 loop is CASSTGVDGYTF. The CDR3 DNA sequence: TGTGCCAGCAGCACGGGGGTGGATGGCTACACCTTC.

The rearrangement uses TRBV2 and TRBJ1-1; D not certain. Trimming left V 1 base short and J 11 bases short, with 8 bases between. This CDR3 is built from 11 residues. Germline lookup yields CDR1 SNHLY and CDR2 FYNNEI. CDR3 bases: TGTGCCAGCAGTGAAGGGTCCAGGGCTTTCTTT. Protein: CASSEGSRAFF.

This chain joins TRBV28 and TRBJ1-3; tentative D call: TRBD1 (6 bases). From germline, CDR1 is MDHEN and CDR2 SYDVKM. This CDR3 is 14 amino acids long. The germline V and J ends were trimmed by 6 bases and 2 bases, with 11 bases remaining between them. CDR3 coding DNA: TGTGCCAGCAGAAACAGGGACCCTGGAAACACCATATATTTT. Its protein is CASRNRDPGNTIYF.

V and J are TRBV19 and TRBJ1-5, with D tentatively TRBD1 (5 bases). Germline V gene sequence: CDR1 LNHDA, CDR2 SQIVND (reference sequence). The length of the CDR3 is 12 residues. V was trimmed by 4 bases and J by 5 bases, leaving 6 bases between them. CDR3 nucleotides: TGTGCCAGTAGTAGGGGGGATCAGCCCCAGCATTTT. It translates to CASSRGDQPQHF.

V is TRBV5-1 and J is TRBJ1-6, with D maybe TRBD1 (5 bases). V lost 7 bases to trimming and J lost 14 bases, with 22 bases between them. The CDR3 has 14 residues. CDR1 is SGHRS, CDR2 YFSETQ, per germline. The CDR3 DNA follows: TGCGCCAGCCTCCTCCGGCGGGGGGTTCGAACCCTCCACTTT. Its translation: CASLLRRGVRTLHF. Filled out from reference TRBV5-1 and TRBJ1-6, the complete variable domain reads KAGVTQTPRYLIKTRGQQVTLSCSPISGHRSVSWYQQTPGQGLQFLFEYFSETQRNKGNFPGRFSGRQFSNSRSEMNVSTLELGDSALYLCASLLRRGVRTLHFGNGTRLTVT.

The chain uses TRBV7-9 and TRBJ1-2; a possible D gene is TRBD1 (5 bases). V lost 1 base and J lost 4, with 10 bases in between. Germline V CDR1 and CDR2: SEHNR, FQNEAQ (reference sequence). This CDR3 is built from 14 residues. CDR3 coding DNA: TGTGCCAGCAGCTTAGGGGGCGCTGGCTATGGCTACACCTTC. This translates into CASSLGGAGYGYTF.

This clone was detected once. The chain carries TRBV7-2 and TRBJ2-7; 7 bases map to TRBD2. The CDR3 spans 15 residues. Germline assignment: CDR1 SGHTA and CDR2 FQGNSA. With V trimmed by 4 bases and J by 0 bases, 6 bases remained unmatched. CDR3 sequence reads: CASSSLRGFSYEQYF. CDR3 bases: TGTGCCAGCAGCTCCCTGCGGGGGTTCTCCTACGAGCAGTACTTC.

The genes are TRBV18 and TRBJ2-2, with 8 bases fitting TRBD1. V gave up 6 bases and J gave up 0 bases; unmatched junction bases: 3. The CDR3 spans 15 residues. The V gene's germline CDR1 is KGHSH and CDR2 LQKENI. This chain's CDR3 is CASSPGQANTGELFF. The CDR3 DNA sequence: TGTGCCAGCTCGCCGGGACAGGCGAACACCGGGGAGCTGTTTTTT.

The J gene is TRBJ1-4, the V gene TRBV6-5, with 8 bases aligning to TRBD1. V was pared by 2 bases and J by 8 bases, with 7 bases of the junction left unmatched. Germline V gene data show CDR1 as MNHEY and CDR2 as SVGAGI. The CDR3 has 15 amino acids. The CDR3 region is CASSYLPGTGEKLFF. The CDR3 nucleotides read TGTGCCAGCAGTTACCTCCCGGGGACAGGCGAAAAACTGTTTTTT.

The chain joins TRBV6-6 to TRBJ1-1; TRBD1 agrees at 9 bases. Trimming removed 7 bases from V and 4 bases from J; junction bases left unmatched: 4. This CDR3 contains 13 residues. CDR1 is MNHNY and CDR2 is SVGAGI in the germline V gene (reference sequence). The CDR3 DNA sequence: TGTGCCAGCATCCAACAGGGGGCCACTGAAGCTTTCTTT. Amino acids: CASIQQGATEAFF.

The J gene is TRBJ2-2, the V gene TRBV5-1; tentatively, D is TRBD2 (6 bases). Between the trimmed V and J ends, which lost 7 bases and 7 bases, there was a span of 8 bases. Per germline, CDR1 SGHRS and CDR2 YFSETQ. The CDR3 totals 11 residues. CDR3 amino acids: CASGGYGELFF. CDR3 nucleotide sequence: TGCGCCAGCGGAGGGTACGGGGAGCTGTTTTTT.

This clone was picked up one time. This chain uses TRBV28 with TRBJ2-5; TRBD2 matches at 10 bases. CDR3 length equals 16 residues. V lost 4 bases to trimming and J lost 3 bases; unmatched junction nucleotides: 8. Per the germline V gene, CDR1 is MDHEN and CDR2 is SYDVKM. The DNA of the CDR3 is TGTGCCAGCAGTTCTCGACCCGGACTAGCGGAAGAGACCCAGTACTTC. Translating gives CASSSRPGLAEETQYF. Full variable domain (rest looked up from reference TRBV28 and TRBJ2-5): DVKVTQSSRYLVKRTGEKVFLECVQDMDHENMFWYRQDPGLGLRLIYFSYDVKMKEKGDIPEGYSVSREKKERFSLILESASTNQTSMYLCASSSRPGLAEETQYFGPGTRLLVL.

This clone was observed a single time. This sequence joins TRBV19 and TRBJ2-2; D perhaps matches TRBD2 (6 bases). CDR1 is LNHDA, CDR2 SQIVND, per germline (reference sequence). The CDR3 is 16 residues long. V lost 3 bases and J lost 5, with 16 bases in between. As DNA, the CDR3 is TGTGCCAGTAGTATCAGGACTCTCCGGGGGACCGGGGAGCTGTTTTTT. Protein product: CASSIRTLRGTGELFF.